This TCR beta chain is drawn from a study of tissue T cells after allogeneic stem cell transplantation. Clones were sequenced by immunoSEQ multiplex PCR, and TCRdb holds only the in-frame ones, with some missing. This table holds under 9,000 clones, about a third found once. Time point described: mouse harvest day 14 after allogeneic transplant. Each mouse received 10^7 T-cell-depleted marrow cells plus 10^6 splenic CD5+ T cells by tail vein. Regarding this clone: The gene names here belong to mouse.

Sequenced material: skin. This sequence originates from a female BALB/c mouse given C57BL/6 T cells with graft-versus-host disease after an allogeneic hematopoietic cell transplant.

The CDR3 loop is CASGESSGNTLYF. The part of the CDR3 DNA that was read is TGTGCCAGCGGTGAAAGTTCTGGAAATACGCTCTAT. J is TRBJ1-3 and V is TRBV13-2, with D hard to call. Read sequence stops 1 residue before the CDR3 end, and the germline J gene provides the missing end. Trimming pared 2 bases from V and 0 bases from J, leaving 3 bases between. The germline gives CDR1 NNHNN, CDR2 SYGAGS (reference sequence). This CDR3 contains 13 residues.